The entry that follows covers one T cell receptor (beta chain) sequence. Its specificity is not known. Some second doses came at about 4 weeks and others at about 12 weeks; these were pooled. The method was immunoSEQ multiplex PCR; TCRdb's version includes in-frame clones alone and lacks a portion of them. The sample holds 90,000 to 150,000 clones, 75% to 90% seen once. These data are taken from a study of T cell responses to AZD1222 COVID-19 vaccine. Study-level findings and limits: The CD4 TCRs associated with vaccination extended across spike and predominated at 160-218 and 743-854. Baseline testing showed seropositivity in only a handful of AZD1222 recipients.

After removal of 0 bases from V and 1 base from J, the junction contained 11 bases not matched to a gene. The CDR3 runs 18 residues. In germline, CDR1 is MGHRA, CDR2 YSYEKL. The starting material was peripheral blood, obtained 28 days after the second AZD1222 dose. This clonotype was sampled from an adult who received the AZD1222 COVID-19 vaccine. J is TRBJ1-2 and V is TRBV4-1; 7 bases agree with TRBD1. The CDR3 DNA is TGCGCCAGCAGCCAAGATTCAGACAGGGAGGTAGTTAACTATGGCTACACCTTC. This gives the protein CASSQDSDREVVNYGYTF.